The present entry profiles one T cell receptor beta chain with its context. The sample is drawn from a study of monozygotic twins with inflammatory bowel disease. TCRdb reworked the 5' RACE reads into one entry per CDR3 protein, no DNA. The sample includes nearly 450,000 distinct CDR3 sequences. The CDR3 consists of 14 residues. The V gene's germline CDR1 is SQVTM and CDR2 ANQGSEA. This clonotype was sampled from a human donor with ulcerative colitis or Crohn's disease, or a healthy co-twin of an affected twin (not recorded which). Sequenced input: blood. V and J are TRBV29-1 and TRBJ1-4; TCRdb proposes TRBD1, but this gene call is untestable without DNA. The chain's CDR3 is CSAPGTGEDEKLFF.